The next 5 T cell receptor beta chains were all read from a single sample in a study of T cell repertoires in cytomegalovirus infection. TCRdb recomputed calls from the reads with MiXCR, one row per CDR3 protein. The profile shows around 290,000 distinct CDR3 sequences, about 25% of them singletons. Sequencing input: PBMCs. These receptors were taken from a human donor in good health (CMV status not recorded). Some clones in this sample may be carry-over from other donors' samples.

This clonotype was counted a few times. The gene calls are TRBV28 and TRBJ2-7; D gene unclear. The germline V gene encodes CDR1 MDHEN and CDR2 SYDVKM. There are 13 residues in the CDR3. V shed 5 bases and J shed 4 bases, with 12 bases lying between them. CDR3 in DNA: TGTGCCAGCAGTGCCGCGTCGACGTACGAGCAGTACTTC. This gives the protein CASSAASTYEQYF.

This chain joins TRBV27 and TRBJ2-7; 12 nucleotides line up with TRBD2. Losses at the gene ends were 4 bases for V and 3 bases for J; bases not matched to a gene: 7. The CDR3 totals 16 residues. CDR1 MNHEY and CDR2 SMNVEV come from the germline V gene (reference sequence). The chain's CDR3 is CASSSTRLAGVYEQYF. CDR3 coding DNA: TGTGCCAGCAGTTCAACGAGACTAGCGGGAGTCTACGAGCAGTACTTC.

The genes are TRBV7-3 and TRBJ1-5; D might be TRBD1 (5 bases). V was cut by 2 bases and J by 4 bases, with 12 bases left in between. Germline V gene lookup returns CDR1 SGHTA and CDR2 FQGTGA. The CDR3 spans 15 residues. Written as DNA, the CDR3 is TGTGCCAGCAGCTTACAGGGTCGGAAAAATCAGCCCCAGCATTTT. It yields the protein CASSLQGRKNQPQHF.

Note on this clonotype: A read error is likely, as this CDR3 ends without the conserved phenylalanine or tryptophan. V and J are TRBV24-1 and TRBJ2-5; D possibly corresponds to TRBD1 (5 bases). The CDR3 totals 15 residues. V was trimmed by 5 bases and J by 2 bases, leaving 14 bases between them. Looked up from germline, CDR1 is KGHDR and CDR2 is SFDVKD. CDR3 coding DNA: TGTGCCACCAGTGTTCTAGACAGCTATCAAGAGACCCAGTACCTC. Translation gives CATSVLDSYQETQYL.

J is TRBJ2-2 and V is TRBV19; TRBD1 agrees at 9 bases. Germline CDR1 reads LNHDA; CDR2 reads SQIVND (reference sequence). CDR3 length: 15 amino acids. With V trimmed by 5 bases and J by 8 bases, 9 bases remained unmatched. CDR3 residues: CASSSGQGFPGELFF. Written as DNA, the CDR3 is TGTGCCAGTAGTTCCGGACAGGGGTTTCCTGGGGAGCTGTTTTTT.